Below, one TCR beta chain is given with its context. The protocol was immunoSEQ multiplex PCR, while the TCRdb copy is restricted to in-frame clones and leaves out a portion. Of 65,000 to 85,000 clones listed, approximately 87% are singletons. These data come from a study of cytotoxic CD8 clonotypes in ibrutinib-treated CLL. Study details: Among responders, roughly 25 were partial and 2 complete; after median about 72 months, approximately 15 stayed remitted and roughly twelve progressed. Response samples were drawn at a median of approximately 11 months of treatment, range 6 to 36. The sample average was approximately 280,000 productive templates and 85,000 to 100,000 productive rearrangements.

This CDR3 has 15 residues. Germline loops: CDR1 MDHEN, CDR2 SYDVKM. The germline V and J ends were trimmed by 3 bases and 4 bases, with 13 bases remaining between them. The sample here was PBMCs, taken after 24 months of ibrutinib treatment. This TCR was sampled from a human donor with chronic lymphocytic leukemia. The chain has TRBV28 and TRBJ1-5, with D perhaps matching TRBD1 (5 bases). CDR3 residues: CASSFGGGRNQPQHF. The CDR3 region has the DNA TGTGCCAGCAGTTTTGGGGGGGGTCGGAATCAGCCCCAGCATTTT.